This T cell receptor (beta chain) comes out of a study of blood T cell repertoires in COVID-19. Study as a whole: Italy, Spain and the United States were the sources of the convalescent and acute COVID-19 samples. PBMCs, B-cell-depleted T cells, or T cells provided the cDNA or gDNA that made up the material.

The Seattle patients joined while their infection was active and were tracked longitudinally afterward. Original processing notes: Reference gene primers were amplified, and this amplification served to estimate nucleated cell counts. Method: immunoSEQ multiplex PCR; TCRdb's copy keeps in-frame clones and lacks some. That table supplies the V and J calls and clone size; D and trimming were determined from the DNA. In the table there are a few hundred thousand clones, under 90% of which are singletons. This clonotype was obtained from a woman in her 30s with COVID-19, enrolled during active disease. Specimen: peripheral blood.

The CDR3 is CAISEGAEIETQYF. The CDR3 coding sequence is TGTGCCATCAGTGAGGGGGCAGAAATAGAGACCCAGTACTTC. The V gene is TRBV10-3, the J gene TRBJ2-5, with D possibly being TRBD1 (5 bases). V shed 2 bases and J shed 4 bases, with 11 bases lying between them. There are 14 residues in the CDR3. Per the germline V gene, CDR1 is ENHRY and CDR2 is SYGVKD.